A selection of T cell receptor beta chains follows, all from one sample in a study of OX40 agonist ivuxolimab in advanced cancers. Profiling relied on immunoSEQ multiplex PCR, and the TCRdb table lists in-frame clones only, not all of them. In the table there are around 45,000 clones, about nine tenths of which are singletons. Sequences were derived from CD4+ or CD8+ T cells sorted from blood, sampled in a trial of the OX40 agonist ivuxolimab. The origin of the receptors is an adult with an advanced solid tumor such as melanoma, head and neck, liver or kidney cancer. Each CDR3 is given with its conserved first and last residue. Each record gives: J gene, V gene, D gene, CDR3 protein. D genes are given only for firm matches.

>TRBJ1-4|TRBV7-8|-
CASNPGRSPATNEKLFF
>TRBJ2-7|TRBV6-5|TRBD2
CASSTGGEQYF
>TRBJ2-1|TRBV5-1|-
CASSLSSNEQFF
>TRBJ2-4|TRBV6-5|-
CASSYGDIQYF
>TRBJ1-2|TRBV7-9|TRBD1
CASRPRDRVYDTF
>TRBJ2-7|TRBV11-2|-
CASSLVPGDYEQYF
>TRBJ1-6|TRBV6-5|-
CASSPQGHNSPLHF
>TRBJ1-1|TRBV5-6|TRBD1
CASSLFGQGGRTEAFF
>TRBJ2-2|TRBV30|TRBD2
CAWSVRLPRTSGGANTGELFF
>TRBJ1-5|TRBV6-6|-
CASSYTLNQPQHF
>TRBJ2-1|TRBV7-6|TRBD2
CASSLVAGFGNEQFF
>TRBJ1-1|TRBV6-5|TRBD1
CASTDLQGFYTEAFF
>TRBJ2-7|TRBV30|-
CAWSPGRGFEQYF
>TRBJ2-1|TRBV28|-
CATTSYNEQFF
>TRBJ2-3|TRBV28|TRBD2
CASSLGSGRVGDTQYF
>TRBJ2-7|TRBV2|-
CASSEALLGYEQYF
>TRBJ2-7|TRBV15|TRBD1
CATSTGQQLREQYF
>TRBJ2-7|TRBV30|TRBD1
CAWTGQSSYEQYF
>TRBJ1-3|TRBV29-1|TRBD1
CSVAGQGLENTIYF
>TRBJ2-3|TRBV30|-
CAWSVFGTDTQYF
>TRBJ2-5|TRBV4-1|-
CASSQVHLGQETQYF
>TRBJ2-7|TRBV5-1|TRBD1
CASSESPDRVYEQYF
>TRBJ2-7|TRBV2|-
CASSVRWLGGEQYF
>TRBJ2-7|TRBV7-9|-
CASSDIRAYEQYF
>TRBJ1-6|TRBV18|TRBD1
CASSLDREWHSPLHF
>TRBJ2-7|TRBV19|TRBD1
CASSHGQGGLNEQYF
>TRBJ2-7|TRBV27|-
CASSLVAGSEQYF
>TRBJ2-2|TRBV6-5|-
CASSYNPNTGELFF
>TRBJ2-1|TRBV9|-
CASSADTSYNEQFF
>TRBJ2-2|TRBV2|-
CASRRWHTNTGELFF
>TRBJ2-1|TRBV5-1|TRBD2
CASGVAGGINEQFF
>TRBJ1-1|TRBV2|TRBD1
CASRATGLNTEAFF
>TRBJ2-3|TRBV6-1|-
CASSEGLSSLTDTQYF
>TRBJ2-3|TRBV27|-
CASSMGGDTDTQYF
>TRBJ1-1|TRBV4-1|-
CASSQGPGGFEAFF
>TRBJ2-1|TRBV19|TRBD2
CASSAGLGYNEQFF
>TRBJ1-1|TRBV18|-
CASFVGGATTEAFF
>TRBJ2-7|TRBV5-1|-
CASSLAGNEQYF
>TRBJ2-7|TRBV4-2|-
CASSQEWPGEDYEQYF
>TRBJ2-7|TRBV7-9|TRBD1
CASSSGQGDYEQYF
>TRBJ2-7|TRBV11-2|TRBD2
CASSIGTSGYLSYEQYF
>TRBJ1-5|TRBV19|-
CASTTLGQPQHF
>TRBJ2-7|TRBV29-1|TRBD1
CSVTDRVGEQYF
>TRBJ1-1|TRBV15|-
CATSRGGWGGRSNTEAFF
>TRBJ2-7|TRBV6-1|TRBD2
CASSGAPGLADSYEQYF
>TRBJ2-3|TRBV28|-
CASSSAGGGMDTQYF
>TRBJ1-1|TRBV11-2|-
CASSLEAPEAFF
>TRBJ2-3|TRBV23-1|-
CASSQFCGFRTCTDTQYF
>TRBJ2-7|TRBV7-9|TRBD2
CASSLAGGVSYEQYF